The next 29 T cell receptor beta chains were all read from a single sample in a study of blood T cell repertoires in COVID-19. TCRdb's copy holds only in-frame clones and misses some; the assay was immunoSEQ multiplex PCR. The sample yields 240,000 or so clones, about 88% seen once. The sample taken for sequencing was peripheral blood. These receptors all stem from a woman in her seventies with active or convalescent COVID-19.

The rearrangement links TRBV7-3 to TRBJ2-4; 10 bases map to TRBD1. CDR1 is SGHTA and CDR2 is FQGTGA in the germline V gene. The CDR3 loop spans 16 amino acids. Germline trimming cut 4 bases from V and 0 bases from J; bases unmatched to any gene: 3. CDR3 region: CASSSTGGLAKNIQYF. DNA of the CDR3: TGTGCCAGCAGCTCGACAGGGGGCCTAGCCAAAAACATTCAGTACTTC.

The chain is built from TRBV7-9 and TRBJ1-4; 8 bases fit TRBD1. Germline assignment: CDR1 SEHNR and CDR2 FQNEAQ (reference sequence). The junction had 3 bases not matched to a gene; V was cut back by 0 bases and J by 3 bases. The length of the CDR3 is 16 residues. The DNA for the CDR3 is TGTGCCAGCAGCTTAGCAGGGACAGGTTCTAATGAAAAACTGTTTTTT. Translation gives CASSLAGTGSNEKLFF.

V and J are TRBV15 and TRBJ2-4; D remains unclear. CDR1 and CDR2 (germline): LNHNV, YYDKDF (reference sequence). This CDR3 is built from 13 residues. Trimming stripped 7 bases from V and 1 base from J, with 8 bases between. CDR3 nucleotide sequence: TGTGCCACCAAAGAGTGGGCCAAAAACATTCAGTACTTC. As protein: CATKEWAKNIQYF.

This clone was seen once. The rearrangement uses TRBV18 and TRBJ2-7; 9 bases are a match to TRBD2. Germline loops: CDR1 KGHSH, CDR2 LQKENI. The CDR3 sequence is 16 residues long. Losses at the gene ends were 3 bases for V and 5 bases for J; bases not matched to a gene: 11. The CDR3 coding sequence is TGTGCCAGCTCACCGCGTCTAGCGGGGAGCCGGGACGAGCAGTACTTC. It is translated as CASSPRLAGSRDEQYF.

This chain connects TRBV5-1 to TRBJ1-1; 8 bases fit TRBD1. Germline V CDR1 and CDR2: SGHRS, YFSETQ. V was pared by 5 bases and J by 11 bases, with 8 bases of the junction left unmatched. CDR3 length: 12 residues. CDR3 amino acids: CASSSTGVGAFF. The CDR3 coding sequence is TGCGCCAGCAGTTCGACAGGGGTTGGGGCTTTCTTT. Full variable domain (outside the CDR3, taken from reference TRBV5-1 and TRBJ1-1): KAGVTQTPRYLIKTRGQQVTLSCSPISGHRSVSWYQQTPGQGLQFLFEYFSETQRNKGNFPGRFSGRQFSNSRSEMNVSTLELGDSALYLCASSSTGVGAFFGQGTRLTVV.

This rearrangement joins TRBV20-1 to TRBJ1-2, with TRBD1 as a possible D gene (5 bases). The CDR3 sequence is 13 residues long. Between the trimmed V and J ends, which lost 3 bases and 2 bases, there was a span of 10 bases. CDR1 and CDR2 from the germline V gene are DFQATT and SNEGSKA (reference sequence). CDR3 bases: TGCAGTGCTAGTAGGGGTGTCAACTATGGCTACACCTTC. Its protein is CSASRGVNYGYTF.

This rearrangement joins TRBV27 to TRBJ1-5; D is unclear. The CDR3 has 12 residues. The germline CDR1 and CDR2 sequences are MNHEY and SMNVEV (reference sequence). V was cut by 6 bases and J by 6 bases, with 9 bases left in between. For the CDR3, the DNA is TGTGCCAGCAGCTCAACGGGTCAGCCCCAGCATTTT. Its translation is CASSSTGQPQHF.

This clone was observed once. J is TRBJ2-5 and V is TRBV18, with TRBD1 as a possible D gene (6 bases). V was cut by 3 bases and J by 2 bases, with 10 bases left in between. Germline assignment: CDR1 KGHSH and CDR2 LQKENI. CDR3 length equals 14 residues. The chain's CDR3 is CASSPGHEQETQYF. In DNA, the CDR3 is TGTGCCAGCTCACCGGGACACGAACAAGAGACCCAGTACTTC.

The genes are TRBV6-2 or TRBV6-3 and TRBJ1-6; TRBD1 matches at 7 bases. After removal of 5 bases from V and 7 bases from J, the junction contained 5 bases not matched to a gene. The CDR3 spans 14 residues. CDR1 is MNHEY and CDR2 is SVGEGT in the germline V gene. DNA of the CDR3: TGTGCCAGCAGTGCGACAGGGCCCAATTCACCCCTCCACTTT. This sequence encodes CASSATGPNSPLHF.

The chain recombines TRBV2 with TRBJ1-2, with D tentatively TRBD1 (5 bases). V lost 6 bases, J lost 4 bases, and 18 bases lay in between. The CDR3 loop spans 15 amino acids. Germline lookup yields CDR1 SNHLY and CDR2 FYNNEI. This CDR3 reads CASRLGSWGVYGYTF. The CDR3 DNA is TGTGCCAGCAGGCTCGGATCCTGGGGCGTCTATGGCTACACCTTC.

The CDR3 sequence is CASSTDRDTEAFF. Here the CDR3 DNA reads TGTGCCAGTAGTACCGACAGGGACACTGAAGCTTTCTTT. J is TRBJ1-1 and V is TRBV19; 7 nucleotides line up with TRBD1. Germline V gene data show CDR1 as LNHDA and CDR2 as SQIVND (reference sequence). J gave up 3 bases and V 4 bases, and 2 bases lay outside the gene matches. The CDR3 totals 13 residues.

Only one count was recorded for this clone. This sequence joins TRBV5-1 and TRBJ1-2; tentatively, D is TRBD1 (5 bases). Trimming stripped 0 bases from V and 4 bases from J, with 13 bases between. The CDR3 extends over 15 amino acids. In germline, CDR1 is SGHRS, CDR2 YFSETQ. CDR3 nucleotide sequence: TGCGCCAGCAGCTTGGCCGGGGGAGAAGGCTATGGCTACACCTTC. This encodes CASSLAGGEGYGYTF.

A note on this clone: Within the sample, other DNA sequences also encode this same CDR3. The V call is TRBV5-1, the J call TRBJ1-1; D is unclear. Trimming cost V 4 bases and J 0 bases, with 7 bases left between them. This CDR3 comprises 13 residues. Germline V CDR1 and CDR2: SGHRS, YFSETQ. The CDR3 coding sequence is TGCGCCAGCAGCCCCGACATGAACACTGAAGCTTTCTTT. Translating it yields CASSPDMNTEAFF.

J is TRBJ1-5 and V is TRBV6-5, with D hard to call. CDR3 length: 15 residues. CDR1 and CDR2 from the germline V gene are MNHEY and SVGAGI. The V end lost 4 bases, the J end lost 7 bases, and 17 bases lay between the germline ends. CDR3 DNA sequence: TGTGCCAGCAGTTTATCGGAGCAAGCGGGGCAGCCCCAGCATTTT. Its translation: CASSLSEQAGQPQHF.

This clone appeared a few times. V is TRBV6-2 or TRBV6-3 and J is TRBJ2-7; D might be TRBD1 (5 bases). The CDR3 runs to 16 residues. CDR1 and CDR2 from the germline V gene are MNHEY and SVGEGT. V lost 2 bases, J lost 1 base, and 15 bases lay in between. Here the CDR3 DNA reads TGTGCCAGCAGTTACAGTAGACAGACGATATCCTACGAGCAGTACTTC. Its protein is CASSYSRQTISYEQYF.

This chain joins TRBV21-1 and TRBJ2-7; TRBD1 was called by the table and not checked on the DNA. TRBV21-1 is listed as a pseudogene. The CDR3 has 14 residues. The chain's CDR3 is CASSNGRGVHEQYF. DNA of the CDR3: TGTGCCAGCAGCAACGGCAGGGGTGTCCACGAGCAGTACTTC.

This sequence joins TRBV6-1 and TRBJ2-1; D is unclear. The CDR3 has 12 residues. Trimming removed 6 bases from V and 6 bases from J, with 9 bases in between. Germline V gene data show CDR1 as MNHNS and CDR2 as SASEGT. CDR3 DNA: TGTGCCAGCAGCTCGCTAGGCAATGAGCAGTTCTTC. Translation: CASSSLGNEQFF.

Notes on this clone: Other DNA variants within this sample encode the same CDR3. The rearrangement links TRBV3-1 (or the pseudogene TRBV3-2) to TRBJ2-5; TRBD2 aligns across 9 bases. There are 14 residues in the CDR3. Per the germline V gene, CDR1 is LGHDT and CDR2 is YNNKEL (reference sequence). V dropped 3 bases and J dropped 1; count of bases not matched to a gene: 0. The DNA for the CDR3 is TGTGCCAGCAGCCAGACTAGCGGCCAAGAGACCCAGTACTTC. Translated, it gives CASSQTSGQETQYF.

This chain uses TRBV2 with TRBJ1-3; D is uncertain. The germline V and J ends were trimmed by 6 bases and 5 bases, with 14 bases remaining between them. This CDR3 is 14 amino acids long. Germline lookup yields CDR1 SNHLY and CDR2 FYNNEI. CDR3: CASRATGSRNTIYF. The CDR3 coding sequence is TGTGCCAGCAGGGCAACCGGGAGCCGAAACACCATATATTTT. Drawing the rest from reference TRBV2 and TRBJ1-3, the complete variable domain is EPEVTQTPSHQVTQMGQEVILRCVPISNHLYFYWYRQILGQKVEFLVSFYNNEISEKSEIFDDQFSVERPDGSNFTLKIRSTKLEDSAMYFCASRATGSRNTIYFGEGSWLTVV.

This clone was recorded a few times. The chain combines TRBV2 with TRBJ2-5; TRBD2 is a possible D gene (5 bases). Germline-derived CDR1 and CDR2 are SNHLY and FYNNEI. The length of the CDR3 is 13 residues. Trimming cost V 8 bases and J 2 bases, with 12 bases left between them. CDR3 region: CASHRDQQETQYF. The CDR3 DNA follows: TGTGCCAGCCATCGGGATCAACAAGAGACCCAGTACTTC.

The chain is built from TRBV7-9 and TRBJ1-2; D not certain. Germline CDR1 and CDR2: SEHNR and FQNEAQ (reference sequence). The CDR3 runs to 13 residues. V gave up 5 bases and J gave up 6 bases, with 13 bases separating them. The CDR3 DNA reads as TGTGCCAGCAGCCTCCCCCGGGTTAATGGCTACACCTTC. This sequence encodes CASSLPRVNGYTF. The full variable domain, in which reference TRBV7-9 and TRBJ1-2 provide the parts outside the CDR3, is DTGVSQNPRHKITKRGQNVTFRCDPISEHNRLYWYRQTLGQGPEFLTYFQNEAQLEKSRLLSDRFSAERPKGSFSTLEIQRTEQGDSAMYLCASSLPRVNGYTFGSGTRLTVV.

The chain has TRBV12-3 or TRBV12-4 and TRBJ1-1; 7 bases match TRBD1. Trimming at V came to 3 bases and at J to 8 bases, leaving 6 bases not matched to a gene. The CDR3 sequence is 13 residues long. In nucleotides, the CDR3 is TGTGCCAGCAGTTTTGAGGGGACAGCCGAAGCTTTCTTT. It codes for CASSFEGTAEAFF.

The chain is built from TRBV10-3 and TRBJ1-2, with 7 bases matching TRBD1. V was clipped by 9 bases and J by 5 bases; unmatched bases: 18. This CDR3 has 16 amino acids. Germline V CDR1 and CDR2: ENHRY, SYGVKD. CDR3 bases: TGTGCCATACTCCAAAAGGACAGGCCCCTGGGGTATGGCTACACCTTC. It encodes CAILQKDRPLGYGYTF.

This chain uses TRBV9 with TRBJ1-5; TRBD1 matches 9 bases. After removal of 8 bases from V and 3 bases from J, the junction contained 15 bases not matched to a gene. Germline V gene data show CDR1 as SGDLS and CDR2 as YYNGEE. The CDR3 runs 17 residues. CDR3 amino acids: CARRQRTGTGSNQPQHF. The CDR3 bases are TGTGCCAGGCGTCAGAGAACCGGGACAGGGTCCAATCAGCCCCAGCATTTT.

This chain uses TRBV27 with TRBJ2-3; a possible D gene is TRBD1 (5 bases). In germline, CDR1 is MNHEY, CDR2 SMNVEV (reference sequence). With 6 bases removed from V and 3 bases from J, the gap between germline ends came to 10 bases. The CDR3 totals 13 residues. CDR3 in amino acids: CASRDTGTDTQYF. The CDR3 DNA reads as TGTGCCAGCAGAGATACAGGAACAGATACGCAGTATTTT.

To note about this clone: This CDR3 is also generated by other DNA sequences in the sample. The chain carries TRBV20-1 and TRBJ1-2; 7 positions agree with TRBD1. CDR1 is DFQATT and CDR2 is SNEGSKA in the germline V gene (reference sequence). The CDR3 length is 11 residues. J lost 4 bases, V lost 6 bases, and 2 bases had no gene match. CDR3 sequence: CSARTGYGYTF. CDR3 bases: TGCAGTGCGCGGACAGGCTATGGCTACACCTTC.

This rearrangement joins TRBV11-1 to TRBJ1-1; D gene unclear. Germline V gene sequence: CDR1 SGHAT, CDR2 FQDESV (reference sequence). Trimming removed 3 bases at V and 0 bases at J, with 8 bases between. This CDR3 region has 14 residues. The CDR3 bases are TGTGCCAGCAGCTTGAAGAGGATGAACACTGAAGCTTTCTTT. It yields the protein CASSLKRMNTEAFF.

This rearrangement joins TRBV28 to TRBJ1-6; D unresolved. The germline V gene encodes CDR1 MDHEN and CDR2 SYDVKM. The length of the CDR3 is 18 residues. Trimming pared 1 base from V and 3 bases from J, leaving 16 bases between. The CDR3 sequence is CASSLFWSRRNYNSPLHF. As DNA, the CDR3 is TGTGCCAGCAGTTTATTTTGGTCACGCAGGAACTATAATTCACCCCTCCACTTT.

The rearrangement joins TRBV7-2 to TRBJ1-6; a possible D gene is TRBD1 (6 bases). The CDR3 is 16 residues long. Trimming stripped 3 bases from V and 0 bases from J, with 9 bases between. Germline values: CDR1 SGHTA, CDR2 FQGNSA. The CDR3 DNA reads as TGTGCCAGCAGCTTGGGGGGGCTCTCCTATAATTCACCCCTCCACTTT. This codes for CASSLGGLSYNSPLHF. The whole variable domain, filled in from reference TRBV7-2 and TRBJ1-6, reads GAGVSQSPSNKVTEKGKDVELRCDPISGHTALYWYRQSLGQGLEFLIYFQGNSAPDKSGLPSDRFSAERTGGSVSTLTIQRTQQEDSAVYLCASSLGGLSYNSPLHFGNGTRLTVT.